One and the same sample provided the 26 T cell receptor beta chains below, sequenced in a study of vaccination effects on CD4 cells after COVID-19. Sequenced by immunoSEQ multiplex PCR; TCRdb stores in-frame clones only, minus some. The profile shows about 45,000 clones, 60% to 75% of them singletons. These receptors have no known antigen. Subsequent to a culture period of under twelve days, CD4+ T cells were isolated. Every participant took two doses of the BNT162b2 or mRNA-1273 vaccine. The source was CD4+ T cells from PBMCs cultured without peptide, collected after COVID-19 vaccination. These TCRs come from a human donor who received a COVID-19 vaccine.

The sample holds one count of this clone. The gene calls are TRBV11-2 and TRBJ2-3; D is uncertain. The CDR3 contains 14 residues. V was shortened by 1 base and J by 6 bases, with 11 bases between the two germline ends. The germline gives CDR1 SGHAT, CDR2 FQNNGV. In DNA form, the CDR3 reads TGTGCCAGCAGCTTAGTAGGACCCGGGGATACGCAGTATTTT. Translating it yields CASSLVGPGDTQYF. Complete variable domain (other parts from reference TRBV11-2 and TRBJ2-3): EAGVAQSPRYKIIEKRQSVAFWCNPISGHATLYWYQQILGQGPKLLIQFQNNGVVDDSQLPKDRFSAERLKGVDSTLKIQPAKLEDSAVYLCASSLVGPGDTQYFGPGTRLTVL.

This chain links TRBV7-2 with TRBJ2-3; TRBD2 aligns across 10 bases. This CDR3 is built from 15 residues. CDR1 is SGHTA and CDR2 is FQGNSA in the germline V gene. Trimming took 2 bases from V and 3 from J; bases not matched to a gene: 2. The CDR3 loop reads CASSLSSGGTDTQYF. The CDR3 nucleotides are TGTGCCAGCAGCTTATCTAGCGGGGGTACAGATACGCAGTATTTT.

The count of this clone is one. The V gene is TRBV19, the J gene TRBJ1-2; D not resolved. V was shortened by 8 bases and J by 1 base, with 14 bases between the two germline ends. CDR1 is LNHDA and CDR2 is SQIVND in the germline V gene (reference sequence). This CDR3 has 14 residues. CDR3: CASLDPAYNYGYTF. The DNA for the CDR3 is TGTGCCAGTCTCGATCCGGCTTATAACTATGGCTACACCTTC.

Within the sample, this clone is large (0.1 to 1%). The rearrangement joins TRBV20-1 to TRBJ2-6, with TRBD1 matching over 7 bases. Germline CDR1 reads DFQATT; CDR2 reads SNEGSKA (reference sequence). Unmatched junction bases numbered 7, after V lost 3 bases and J lost 2 bases. This CDR3 contains 16 residues. The CDR3: CSASPIDRAGANVLTF. The CDR3 DNA reads TGCAGTGCTAGTCCTATAGACAGGGCTGGGGCCAACGTCCTGACTTTC.

This clone has only a few counts. This chain connects TRBV3-1 (or the pseudogene TRBV3-2) to TRBJ2-6, with 13 bases that match TRBD2. Germline CDR1 and CDR2: LGHDT and YNNKEL (reference sequence). The V gene end was trimmed by 4 bases and the J gene end by 1 base; junction bases not matched to a gene: 1. CDR3 length: 17 residues. CDR3 in DNA: TGTGCCAGCAGCCCGGGACTAGCGGGGTCTGGGGCCAACGTCCTGACTTTC. This gives the protein CASSPGLAGSGANVLTF.

The chain has TRBV6-5 and TRBJ2-4; weak D call: TRBD1 (5 bases). This CDR3 is 15 amino acids long. V was pared by 5 bases and J by 0 bases, with 11 bases between. CDR1 and CDR2 from the germline V gene are MNHEY and SVGAGI. CDR3 nucleotides: TGTGCCAGCAGTACCACAGGTTTAGCCAAAAACATTCAGTACTTC. It specifies CASSTTGLAKNIQYF.

The CDR3 reads CASSITGNEQFF. CDR3 DNA sequence: TGTGCCAGCAGCATTACGGGCAATGAGCAGTTCTTC. The chain has TRBV3-1 (or the pseudogene TRBV3-2) and TRBJ2-1, with D unclear. CDR3 length: 12 residues. Per the germline V gene, CDR1 is LGHDT and CDR2 is YNNKEL (reference sequence). V was shortened by 5 bases and J by 6 bases, with 8 bases between the two germline ends.

The J gene is TRBJ1-1, the V gene TRBV30; no clear D gene. The CDR3 spans 15 residues. V dropped 1 base and J dropped 3 bases, with 15 bases sitting between them. The V gene's germline CDR1 is GTSNPN and CDR2 SVGIG (reference sequence). The CDR3 DNA reads as TGTGCCTGGAGTGCTGGCAGATTTGGTGACACTGAAGCTTTCTTT. Translated, it gives CAWSAGRFGDTEAFF.

This clone turned up a few times. This CDR3 is also generated by other DNA sequences in the sample. The chain is built from TRBV9 and TRBJ1-3; D is uncertain. Germline values: CDR1 SGDLS, CDR2 YYNGEE. Trimming removed 0 bases at V and 3 bases at J, with 7 bases between. There are 14 residues in the CDR3. The DNA of the CDR3 is TGTGCCAGCAGCGTAGGAACAGTTGGAAACACCATATATTTT. Protein product: CASSVGTVGNTIYF.

This chain uses TRBV5-1 with TRBJ1-2, with a weak D call TRBD1 (6 bases). Between the trimmed V and J ends, which lost 0 bases and 4 bases, there was a span of 16 bases. The CDR3 loop spans 16 amino acids. Per germline, CDR1 SGHRS and CDR2 YFSETQ. The CDR3: CASSLGQGSISYGYTF. The CDR3 DNA follows: TGCGCCAGCAGCTTGGGGCAGGGGTCAATTAGCTATGGCTACACCTTC.

A few counts support this clone. The chain links TRBV9 to TRBJ2-1; tentative D call: TRBD2 (5 bases). Germline V CDR1 and CDR2: SGDLS, YYNGEE. The CDR3 has 16 residues. The V gene lost 4 bases and the J gene lost 0 bases, with 14 bases spanning the gap. The chain's CDR3 is CASSPRTPSSYNEQFF. The DNA of the CDR3 is TGTGCCAGCAGCCCGCGGACTCCTAGCTCCTACAATGAGCAGTTCTTC.

This clone was found a few times. The J gene is TRBJ2-3, the V gene TRBV2, with no clear D. The CDR3 spans 13 residues. The germline gives CDR1 SNHLY, CDR2 FYNNEI. The V gene lost 4 bases and the J gene lost 7 bases, with 12 bases spanning the gap. The CDR3 DNA reads as TGTGCCAGCAGTGGGGATGGGGTAAATACGCAGTATTTT. Translated: CASSGDGVNTQYF.

The V gene is TRBV6-2 or TRBV6-3, the J gene TRBJ1-5, with D hard to call. Germline lookup yields CDR1 MNHEY and CDR2 SVGEGT. CDR3 size: 18 residues. V was trimmed by 0 bases and J by 2 bases, leaving 17 bases between them. The CDR3 region has the DNA TGTGCCAGCAGTTACTCGCAGATCAAGGGATTTCGCAATCAGCCCCAGCATTTT. This encodes CASSYSQIKGFRNQPQHF.

The J gene is TRBJ1-2, the V gene TRBV5-1; D gene uncertain. This CDR3 spans 13 amino acids. CDR1 is SGHRS and CDR2 is YFSETQ in the germline V gene. The V and J ends lost 3 bases and 4 bases respectively, with 10 bases between them. In DNA, the CDR3 is TGCGCCAGCAGCTACGGACTTTTCTATGGCTACACCTTC. It encodes CASSYGLFYGYTF.

This chain connects TRBV4-1 to TRBJ2-6, with D uncertain. Trimming left V 11 bases short and J 0 bases short, with 20 bases between. The CDR3 covers 17 residues. Germline values: CDR1 MGHRA, CDR2 YSYEKL. This chain's CDR3 is CAGSHRNRGSGANVLTF. CDR3 coding DNA: TGCGCCGGGTCCCACCGGAACAGAGGCTCTGGGGCCAACGTCCTGACTTTC.

The chain employs TRBV6-6 and TRBJ2-5; D possibly corresponds to TRBD2 (7 bases). The CDR3 spans 14 residues. V dropped 0 bases and J dropped 5 bases, with 10 bases sitting between them. Germline V gene sequence: CDR1 MNHNY, CDR2 SVGAGI (reference sequence). Here the CDR3 DNA reads TGTGCCAGCAGTTACTCTAGGGGGGGGGAGACCCAGTACTTC. Its protein product is CASSYSRGGETQYF.

J is TRBJ1-1 and V is TRBV11-1; tentatively, D is TRBD1 (5 bases). The CDR3 has 14 residues. Trimming removed 3 bases at V and 5 bases at J, with 13 bases between. The germline CDR1 and CDR2 sequences are SGHAT and FQDESV (reference sequence). The CDR3 coding sequence is TGTGCCAGCAGCTTTGACGGGTGGGGGACTGAAGCTTTCTTT. This sequence encodes CASSFDGWGTEAFF.

This CDR3 reads CASIRELLDTQYF. The CDR3 coding sequence is TGTGCCAGTATTCGGGAGTTGCTAGATACGCAGTATTTT. This chain joins TRBV2 and TRBJ2-3, with D tentatively TRBD2 (6 bases). V lost 9 bases, J lost 5 bases, and 15 bases lay in between. Per germline, CDR1 SNHLY and CDR2 FYNNEI. This CDR3 contains 13 residues.

This clone was seen more than once but under ten times. V usage is TRBV4-1 and J usage is TRBJ1-2; TRBD1 matches at 7 bases. The CDR3 runs 15 residues. V shed 3 bases and J 2 bases; nucleotides not matched to a gene: 6. CDR1 and CDR2 (germline): MGHRA, YSYEKL. The CDR3 loop is CASSHDRDGNYGYTF. The CDR3 nucleotides are TGCGCCAGCAGCCACGACAGGGACGGGAACTATGGCTACACCTTC.

V and J are TRBV5-1 and TRBJ1-6; a weak D match, TRBD1 (6 bases). The V end lost 3 bases, the J end lost 8 bases, and 12 bases lay between the germline ends. This CDR3 is 14 amino acids long. From germline, CDR1 is SGHRS and CDR2 YFSETQ. The CDR3 bases are TGCGCCAGCAGCTCGGACAGACCCGATTCACCCCTCCACTTT. It yields the protein CASSSDRPDSPLHF.

The chain combines TRBV18 with TRBJ2-4; D could derive from TRBD1 or TRBD2 (5 bases each). The CDR3 spans 15 residues. The V gene lost 3 bases and the J gene lost 0 bases, with 9 bases spanning the gap. Germline V gives CDR1 KGHSH, CDR2 LQKENI. CDR3 in DNA: TGTGCCAGCTCACCCGGGGCCTTAGCCAAAAACATTCAGTACTTC. Amino acids: CASSPGALAKNIQYF.

The gene calls are TRBV5-5 and TRBJ2-1, with 13 bases that match TRBD2. The CDR3 spans 17 residues. Trimming cost V 3 bases and J 4 bases; bases outside gene matches: 7. Germline V CDR1 and CDR2: SGHKS, YYEKEE (reference sequence). CDR3 sequence reads: CASSWAAGLAGYNEQFF. CDR3 DNA: TGTGCCAGCAGCTGGGCGGCGGGACTAGCGGGGTACAATGAGCAGTTCTTC. Full variable domain (rest looked up from reference TRBV5-5 and TRBJ2-1): DAGVTQSPTHLIKTRGQQVTLRCSPISGHKSVSWYQQVLGQGPQFIFQYYEKEERGRGNFPDRFSARQFPNYSSELNVNALLLGDSALYLCASSWAAGLAGYNEQFFGPGTRLTVL.

V is TRBV19 and J is TRBJ1-2; TRBD1 agrees at 11 bases. The length of the CDR3 is 17 residues. J lost 2 bases, V lost 2 bases, and 7 bases had no gene match. Germline loops: CDR1 LNHDA, CDR2 SQIVND (reference sequence). DNA of the CDR3: TGTGCCAGTAGTATATACGGACAGGGGGCATCGAACTATGGCTACACCTTC. Its protein product is CASSIYGQGASNYGYTF.

The V gene is TRBV6-5, the J gene TRBJ1-2, with a weak D call TRBD1 (5 bases). The CDR3 is made up of 15 amino acids. CDR1 and CDR2 from the germline V gene are MNHEY and SVGAGI. V was shortened by 8 bases and J by 8 bases, with 24 bases between the two germline ends. CDR3: CASGSSGSISRGYTF. The CDR3, as DNA: TGTGCCAGCGGTTCTTCAGGGTCGATCTCGAGGGGCTACACCTTC.

The J gene is TRBJ2-3, the V gene TRBV4-2, with no clear D. Germline V CDR1 and CDR2: LGHNA, YNFKEQ. The V end was cut by 1 base, the J end by 6 bases, with 14 bases between. CDR3 length equals 15 residues. The CDR3 DNA reads TGTGCCAGCAGCCAAGTTAGGACGTCCGGTGATACGCAGTATTTT. Translated: CASSQVRTSGDTQYF.

In this sample, this clone turned up once. The rearrangement links TRBV6-5 to TRBJ2-4, with no clear D. The V and J ends lost 6 bases and 5 bases respectively, with 14 bases between them. Germline CDR1 reads MNHEY; CDR2 reads SVGAGI. This CDR3 is built from 14 residues. DNA of the CDR3: TGTGCCAGCAGGGTTCAGGATGGGCAAAACATTCAGTACTTC. Protein sequence: CASRVQDGQNIQYF.